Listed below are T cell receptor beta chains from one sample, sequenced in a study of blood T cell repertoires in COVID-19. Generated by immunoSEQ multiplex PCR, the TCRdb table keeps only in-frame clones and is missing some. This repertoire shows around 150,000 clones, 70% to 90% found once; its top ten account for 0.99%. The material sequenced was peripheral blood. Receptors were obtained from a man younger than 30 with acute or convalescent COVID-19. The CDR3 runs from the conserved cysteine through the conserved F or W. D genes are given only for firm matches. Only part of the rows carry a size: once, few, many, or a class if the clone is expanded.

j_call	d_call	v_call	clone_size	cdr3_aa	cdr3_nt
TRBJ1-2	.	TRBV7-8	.	CASSFRDTYYGYTF	TGTGCCAGCAGCTTCCGGGACACCTACTATGGCTACACCTTC
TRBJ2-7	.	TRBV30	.	CAWSPLGGGSSYEQYF	TGTGCCTGGAGTCCGCTAGGGGGTGGGAGCTCCTACGAGCAGTACTTC
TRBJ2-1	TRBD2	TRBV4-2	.	CASSLGTSPYNEQFF	TGTGCCAGCAGCCTCGGGACTAGCCCCTACAATGAGCAGTTCTTC
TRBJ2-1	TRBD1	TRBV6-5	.	CASRDGTGGYYEQFF	TGTGCCAGCAGAGACGGGACAGGGGGATACTATGAGCAGTTCTTC
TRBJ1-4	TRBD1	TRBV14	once	CASSVPTGGNEKLFF	TGTGCCAGCAGTGTCCCGACAGGGGGGAATGAAAAACTGTTTTTT
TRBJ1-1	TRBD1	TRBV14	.	CASSGRQGRNTEAFF	TGTGCCAGCAGCGGTCGACAGGGTCGGAACACTGAAGCTTTCTTT
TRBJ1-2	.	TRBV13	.	CASSLLTTGDGYGYTF	TGTGCCAGCAGCTTACTAACTACGGGGGACGGCTATGGCTACACCTTC
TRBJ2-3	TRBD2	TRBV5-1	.	CASGSGGGTDTQYF	TGCGCCAGCGGCAGCGGGGGAGGCACAGATACGCAGTATTTT
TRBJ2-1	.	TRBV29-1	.	CSVADNEQFF	TGCAGCGTTGCGGACAATGAGCAGTTCTTC
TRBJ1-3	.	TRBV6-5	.	CASSIIQAGNTIYF	TGTGCCAGCAGTATAATACAGGCTGGAAACACCATATATTTT
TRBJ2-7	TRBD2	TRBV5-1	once	CASSLAIAGGTYEQYF	TGCGCCAGCAGCTTGGCAATAGCGGGGGGCACCTACGAGCAGTACTTC
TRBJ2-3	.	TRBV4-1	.	CASSQIGGRDTQYF	TGCGCCAGCAGCCAAATTGGGGGCCGGGATACGCAGTATTTT
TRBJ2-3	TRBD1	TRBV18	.	CASSPTTGGADTQYF	TGTGCCAGCTCACCAACGACAGGGGGCGCAGATACGCAGTATTTT
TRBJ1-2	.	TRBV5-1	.	CASRAREGNYGYTF	TGCGCCAGCAGGGCTCGGGAAGGCAACTATGGCTACACCTTC
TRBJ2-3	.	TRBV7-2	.	CASSSGTDTQYF	TGTGCCAGCAGCTCCGGTACAGATACGCAGTATTTT
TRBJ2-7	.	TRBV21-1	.	CASRLWDTGSYEQYF	TGTGCCAGCCGGTTGTGGGACACAGGGTCCTACGAGCAGTACTTC
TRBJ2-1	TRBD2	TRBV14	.	CASSQGTSGGNEQFF	TGTGCCAGCAGCCAAGGGACTAGCGGGGGCAATGAGCAGTTCTTC
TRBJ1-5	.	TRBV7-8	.	CASSLLEQGWVQPQHF	TGTGCCAGCAGCTTATTGGAGCAGGGTTGGGTTCAGCCCCAGCATTTT
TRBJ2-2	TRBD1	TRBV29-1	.	CSAGQGTTGELFF	TGCAGCGCCGGACAGGGAACGACCGGGGAGCTGTTTTTT
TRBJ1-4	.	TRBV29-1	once	CSVDGTGSNEKLFF	TGCAGCGTTGATGGTACAGGGTCTAATGAAAAACTGTTTTTT
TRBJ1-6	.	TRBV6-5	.	CASSYTAGNSPLHF	TGTGCCAGCAGTTATACCGCCGGTAATTCACCCCTCCACTTT
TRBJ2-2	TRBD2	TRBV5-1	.	CASSSGTSGDAGELFF	TGCGCCAGCAGCTCCGGGACTAGCGGGGATGCTGGGGAGCTGTTTTTT
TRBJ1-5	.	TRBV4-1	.	CASSHGPYPQVDPQHF	TGCGCCAGCAGCCACGGTCCCTACCCACAGGTCGACCCACAGCATTTT
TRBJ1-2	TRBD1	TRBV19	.	CASSTPGTGSGYTF	TGTGCCAGTAGTACCCCCGGGACAGGGTCTGGCTACACCTTC
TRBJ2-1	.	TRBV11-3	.	CASSPEGWLNEQFF	TGTGCCAGCAGCCCCGAGGGTTGGTTAAATGAGCAGTTCTTC
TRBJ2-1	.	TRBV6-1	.	CASSGDPGTIYNEQFF	TGTGCCAGCAGTGGGGACCCCGGGACAATATACAATGAGCAGTTCTTC
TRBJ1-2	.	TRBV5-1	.	CASSSMTGFNYGYTF	TGCGCCAGCAGCTCAATGACAGGATTTAACTATGGCTACACCTTC
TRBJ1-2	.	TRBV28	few	CASSYTRGNYGYTF	TGTGCCAGCAGTTATACAAGGGGGAACTATGGCTACACCTTC
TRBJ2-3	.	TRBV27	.	CASSSLRDGGADTQYF	TGTGCCAGCAGTTCCCTCCGGGACGGAGGGGCAGATACGCAGTATTTT
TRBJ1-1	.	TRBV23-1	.	CATRAPPRHLNTEAFF	TGCGCCACGAGGGCCCCCCCCCGGCATCTGAACACTGAAGCTTTCTTT
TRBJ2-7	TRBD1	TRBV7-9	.	CASSSSLAGTGLYEQYF	TGTGCCAGCAGCTCTTCCCTCGCCGGGACAGGACTCTACGAGCAGTACTTC
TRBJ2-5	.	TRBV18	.	CASSPPIRQETQYF	TGTGCCAGCTCACCACCAATCCGGCAAGAGACCCAGTACTTC
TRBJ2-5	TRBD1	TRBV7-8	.	CASSSGQGKTQYF	TGTGCCAGCAGCTCCGGACAGGGAAAGACCCAGTACTTC
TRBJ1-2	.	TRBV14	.	CASSFDARSRYGYTF	TGTGCCAGCAGCTTCGACGCGAGGTCGCGCTATGGCTACACCTTC
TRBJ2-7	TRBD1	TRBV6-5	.	CASSYRLGQGDEQYF	TGTGCCAGCAGTTACCGATTGGGACAGGGTGACGAGCAGTACTTC
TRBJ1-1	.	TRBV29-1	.	CSVPGQEAFF	TGCAGCGTTCCTGGACAAGAAGCTTTCTTT
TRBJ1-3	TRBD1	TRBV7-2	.	CASSPNRGGNTIYF	TGTGCCAGCAGCCCTAACAGGGGTGGAAACACCATATATTTT
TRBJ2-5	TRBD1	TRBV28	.	CASSTAGTGSTQYF	TGTGCCAGCAGTACCGCCGGGACAGGGTCAACCCAGTACTTC
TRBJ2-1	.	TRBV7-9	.	CASSSPFKDGGEQFF	TGTGCCAGCAGCTCCCCGTTTAAAGATGGGGGGGAGCAGTTCTTC
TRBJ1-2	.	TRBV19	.	CASSPRGMSYTF	TGTGCCAGTTCACCCCGAGGTATGAGCTACACCTTC
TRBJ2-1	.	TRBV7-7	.	CASSLGRTVSYNEQFF	TGTGCCAGCAGCTTAGGTCGGACAGTCTCCTACAATGAGCAGTTCTTC